This T cell receptor beta chain was identified in a study of Graves' ophthalmopathy and Graves' hyperthyroidism (dated by TCRdb to the late 2010s). Concerning the study at large: Peripheral blood was collected before any treatment was given, at the time of initial diagnosis. For training and testing, the approximately 92 patients in the discovery cohort were randomly divided in a 7:3 ratio. Following sample collection, hyperthyroidism patients were given methimazole at a starting dose of 30 mg daily, and ophthalmopathy patients were given high-dose intravenous methylprednisolone. In total, 135 blood samples were TCR-sequenced: fewer than 50 ophthalmopathy, under 80 hyperthyroidism and approximately 17 hyperthyroidism-to-ophthalmopathy patients. TCR beta repertoire signatures were used to distinguish Graves' ophthalmopathy from Graves' hyperthyroidism and to predict progression to ophthalmopathy. The independent validation cohort included around 19 hyperthyroidism patients plus 17 patients who later progressed from hyperthyroidism to ophthalmopathy. To explore V-J signatures that separate ophthalmopathy from hyperthyroidism, a discovery set of about a hundred patients was enrolled, consisting of about 45 with ophthalmopathy and about 60 with stable hyperthyroidism. In six or seven hyperthyroidism patients, the T-cell repertoires found in thyroid tissue were compared with those found in blood. On the study overall, not on this receptor specifically: In validation, the model predicted ophthalmopathy progression with less than 71% sensitivity and around 72% specificity; 12 predicted patients were CT-confirmed with GO in a median of 6.5 months. Most expanded thyroid clonotypes with frequency above 0.001 were also detected in blood, suggesting blood repertoires may reflect the thyroid immune response. Ophthalmopathy was separated from stable hyperthyroidism by the 13-signature model with more than 85% sensitivity and less than 82% specificity in cross-validation and with 80%/75% in the test set. Sample size was not predetermined statistically, and investigators were not blinded to group allocation.

Ophthalmopathy patients were characterized by moderately to severely active disease, a Clinical Activity Score of at least 3, a NOSPECS grade of at least 4, and a disease duration under 3 months. Patients were excluded if they had other autoimmune diseases, uncontrolled infections, pregnancy or lactation. Diagnosis relied on clinical symptoms, serum thyroxine, TRAb, thyroid ultrasound and orbital computed tomography. Using Ficoll-Paque density gradient centrifugation, PBMCs were isolated from 9 to 10 ml of fresh peripheral blood. Total RNA was extracted with Trizol reagent and quality-checked on an Agilent 2100 Bioanalyzer. For repertoire sequencing, TCR beta CDR3 regions were amplified from RNA transcripts. The first round of RT-PCR was done with HTBI primers and the Qiagen OneStep RT-PCR kit, and was followed by a second round of multiplex PCR, then size selection and purification. Sequencing of the libraries was carried out on an Illumina HiSeq2000 in paired-end mode with 100 bp reads. The original methods were these. Reads were processed with SOAPnuke, discarding reads with adapters, uncalled bases, mean Phred below 15, or no exact constant-primer or identifier match. COPE v1.2.5 was used to merge the high-quality paired reads. Unique nucleotide sequences were defined as clonotypes and aligned to IMGT TRB V, D and J references using MiTCR v1.1. Analysis was restricted to V-J combinations with a frequency above 0.0001, which covered roughly 99% of repertoires. For each V-J combination, a TCR clonal expansion and chaos score was defined as F50 clonal expansion divided by the chaos observed in the TCRdist matrix. Features were reduced by Welch's t-statistics and random forest to over 10 V-J combinations, which fed a naive Bayes classifier. Thyroid-blood repertoire similarity was quantified with the Morisita-Horn index. TCRdb redid the processing of the public reads, applying fastp at Q25 and MiXCR, and retained in-frame beta chains. Identical CDR3 protein sequences are pooled into one entry, listed with their most common genes and DNA. TCRdb's processing, not the authors' own work, is the source of the V and J calls. Present in this sample are 150,000 to 200,000 distinct CDR3 sequences, around two fifths of which were seen just once. The ten top clones hold around 8.9% of the sample.

As encoded in the germline V gene, CDR1 is SGHTA while CDR2 is FQGTGA. V and J lose 10 bases and 6 bases, and a span of 19 bases separates them. The CDR3 numbers 13 residues from cysteine through phenylalanine. The entry retains the CDR3 DNA only, 39 bases that are in frame from base 1. There are many counts of this clonotype. Its antigen remains unidentified. Base qualities were left out, and no much larger clone turns up one base away. This sequence originates from a man younger than 45 with Graves' ophthalmopathy. Donor details come from another sample of the same person, matched by shared clones. The sequence links TRBV7-3 to TRBJ2-7, and perhaps TRBD2 as D gene, on 5 matching bases. Sequenced material: peripheral blood. For the CDR3, the sequence is CATRTQGRVEQYF. At the DNA level, the sequence is TGTGCCACTCGGACTCAAGGAAGGGTCGAGCAGTACTTC. When the CDR3 is completed using the reference TRBV7-3 and TRBJ2-7 genes on either side, the full variable domain is GAGVSQTPSNKVTEKGKYVELRCDPISGHTALYWYRQSLGQGPEFLIYFQGTGAADDSGLPNDRFFAVRPEGSVSTLKIQRTERGDSAVYLCATRTQGRVEQYFGPGTRLTVT.